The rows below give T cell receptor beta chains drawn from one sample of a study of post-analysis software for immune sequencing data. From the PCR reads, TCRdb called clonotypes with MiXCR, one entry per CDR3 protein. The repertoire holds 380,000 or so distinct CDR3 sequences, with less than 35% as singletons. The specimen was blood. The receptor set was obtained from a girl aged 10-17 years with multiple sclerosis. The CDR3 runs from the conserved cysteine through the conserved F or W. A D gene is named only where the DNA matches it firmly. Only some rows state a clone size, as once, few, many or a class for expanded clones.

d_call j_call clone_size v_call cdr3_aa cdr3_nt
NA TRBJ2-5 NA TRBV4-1 CASSPPRRGPQETQYF TGCGCCAGCAGCCCCCCGAGGAGGGGCCCACAAGAGACCCAGTACTTC
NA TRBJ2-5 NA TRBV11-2 CASTTNWAAETQYF TGTGCCAGCACCACAAACTGGGCTGCGGAGACCCAGTACTTC
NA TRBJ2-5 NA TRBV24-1 CATSDHPGRGTQYF TGTGCCACCAGTGACCATCCGGGACGAGGGACCCAGTACTTC
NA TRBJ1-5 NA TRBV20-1 CSASLRDGQPQHF TGCAGTGCTAGCTTACGGGACGGTCAGCCCCAGCATTTT
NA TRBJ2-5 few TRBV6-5 CASSYSMGWGRKTQYF TGTGCCAGCAGTTACTCGATGGGCTGGGGGCGAAAGACCCAGTACTTC
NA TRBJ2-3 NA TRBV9 CASSPGGRFLSTDTQYF TGTGCCAGCAGCCCCGGGGGGCGTTTTCTCAGCACAGATACGCAGTATTTT
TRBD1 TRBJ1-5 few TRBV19 CASSPGILRDRDQPQHF TGTGCCAGTAGTCCTGGGATTCTCCGGGACAGGGATCAGCCCCAGCATTTT
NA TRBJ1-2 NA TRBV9 CASSVDTGPSYGYTF TGTGCCAGCAGCGTTGACACGGGACCGAGCTATGGCTACACCTTC
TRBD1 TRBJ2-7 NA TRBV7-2 CASSLRTGTGVHEQYF TGTGCCAGCAGCTTACGTACCGGGACAGGGGTTCACGAGCAGTACTTC
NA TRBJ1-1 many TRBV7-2 CASSSGRGTEAFF TGTGCCAGCAGCTCCGGTCGGGGGACTGAAGCTTTCTTT
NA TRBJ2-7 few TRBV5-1 CASSPGGAFYEQYF TGCGCCAGCAGCCCCGGGGGAGCATTCTACGAGCAGTACTTC
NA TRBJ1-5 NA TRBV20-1 CSAFGGNQPQHF TGCAGTGCTTTTGGGGGTAATCAGCCCCAGCATTTT
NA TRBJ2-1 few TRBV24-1 CATSGSRPTYNEQFF TGTGCCACCAGTGGGTCGAGGCCTACCTACAATGAGCAGTTCTTC
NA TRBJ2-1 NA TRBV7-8 CASRDFYNEQFF TGTGCCAGCCGGGACTTTTACAATGAGCAGTTCTTC
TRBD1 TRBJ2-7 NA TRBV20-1 CSATTGGEQYF TGCAGTGCTACGACAGGGGGCGAGCAGTACTTC
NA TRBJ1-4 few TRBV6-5 CASSYSTATNEKLFF TGTGCCAGCAGTTACTCGACAGCAACTAATGAAAAACTGTTTTTT
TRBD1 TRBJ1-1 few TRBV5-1 CASSPGQVNTEAFF TGCGCCAGCAGCCCCGGACAGGTGAACACTGAAGCTTTCTTT
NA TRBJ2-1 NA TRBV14 CASSQQGGRWDEQFF TGTGCCAGCAGCCAACAGGGGGGCCGGTGGGATGAGCAGTTCTTC
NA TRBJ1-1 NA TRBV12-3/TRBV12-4 CASRSQEVEAFF TGTGCCAGCAGATCGCAGGAGGTTGAAGCTTTCTTT
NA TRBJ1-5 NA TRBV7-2 CASSFRGRDQPQHF TGTGCCAGCAGCTTCAGGGGAAGGGATCAGCCCCAGCATTTT
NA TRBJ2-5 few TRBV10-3 CAISESFAQLYQETQYF TGTGCCATCAGTGAGTCGTTTGCACAGCTGTACCAAGAGACCCAGTACTTC
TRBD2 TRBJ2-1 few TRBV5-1 CASSLMTTSGGNEQFF TGCGCCAGCAGCTTAATGACTACCTCCGGGGGGAATGAGCAGTTCTTC
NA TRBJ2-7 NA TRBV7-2 CASTVSGRSYEQYF TGTGCCAGCACCGTCTCAGGGAGAAGCTACGAGCAGTACTTC
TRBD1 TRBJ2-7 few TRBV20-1 CSARIRDSGYEQYF TGCAGTGCTAGAATCCGGGACAGCGGATACGAGCAGTACTTC
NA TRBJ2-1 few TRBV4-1 CASSPAGLGYNEQFF TGCGCCAGCAGCCCCGCCGGGCTCGGCTACAATGAGCAGTTCTTC
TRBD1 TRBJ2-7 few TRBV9 CASSVGGTGSNYEQYF TGTGCCAGCAGCGTAGGCGGGACAGGGTCTAACTACGAGCAGTACTTC
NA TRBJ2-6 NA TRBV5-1 CASGRSSGANVLTF TGCGCCAGCGGTCGGAGCTCTGGGGCCAACGTCCTGACTTTC
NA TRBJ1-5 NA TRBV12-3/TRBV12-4 CASSTLGNQPQHF TGTGCCAGCAGTACCCTCGGGAATCAGCCCCAGCATTTT
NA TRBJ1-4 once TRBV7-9 CASSLSPRRGEKLFF TGTGCCAGCAGCTTATCCCCGCGAAGGGGTGAAAAACTGTTTTTT
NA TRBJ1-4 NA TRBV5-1 CASSRAGDNVGEKLFF TGCGCCAGCAGTCGGGCAGGGGACAATGTCGGAGAAAAACTGTTTTTT
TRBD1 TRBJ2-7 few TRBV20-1 CSAPSEGGGYEQYF TGCAGTGCTCCCTCAGAAGGGGGCGGGTACGAGCAGTACTTC
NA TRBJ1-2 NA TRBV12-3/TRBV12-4 CASSMTSSRGGYTF TGTGCCAGCAGTATGACCTCGTCCCGGGGGGGCTACACCTTC
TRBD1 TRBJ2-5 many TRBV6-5 CASRGTGRETQYF TGTGCCAGCAGAGGGACAGGGCGAGAGACCCAGTACTTC
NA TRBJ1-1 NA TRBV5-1 CASTEGGREAFF TGCGCCAGCACCGAGGGAGGCCGTGAAGCTTTCTTT
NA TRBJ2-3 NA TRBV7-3 CASSPGAPVPQYF TGTGCCAGCAGCCCGGGGGCCCCGGTTCCGCAGTATTTT
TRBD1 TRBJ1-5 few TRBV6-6 CASSYGQGTYQPQHF TGTGCCAGCAGTTACGGACAGGGGACGTATCAGCCCCAGCATTTT
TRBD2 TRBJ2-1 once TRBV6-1 CASSEGGGLAGDNEQFF TGTGCCAGCAGTGAGGGGGGAGGACTAGCGGGGGACAATGAGCAGTTCTTC
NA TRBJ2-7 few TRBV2 CASSEGASVPSYEQYF TGTGCCAGCAGTGAAGGGGCTAGCGTCCCTTCCTACGAGCAGTACTTC